A selection of T cell receptor beta chains follows, all from one sample in a study of T cell responses to AZD1222 COVID-19 vaccine. Sequencing used immunoSEQ multiplex PCR; TCRdb keeps in-frame clones, though not all of them. The table shows about 79,000 clones, with around 82% occurring only once. The sample consisted of peripheral blood, taken on day 0 of AZD1222 vaccination. These receptors all come from an adult in good health. CDR3s leave out the opening cysteine and the closing phenylalanine or tryptophan.

CDR3 protein | CDR3 length | J gene | V gene
ASRTGGNEKLF | 11 | TRBJ1-4 | TRBV5-1
ASSDPAGGFGYEQY | 14 | TRBJ2-7 | TRBV2
ASSITGANTGELF | 13 | TRBJ2-2 | TRBV19
ASSLEGHLKNTEAF | 14 | TRBJ1-1 | TRBV5-1
ARSLERQRGEKLF | 13 | TRBJ1-4 | TRBV5-3
ASGPQEETQY | 10 | TRBJ2-5 | TRBV12-5
ASSLLRSSGAQETQY | 15 | TRBJ2-5 | TRBV7-9
ASSLGGENEQY | 11 | TRBJ2-7 | TRBV7-2
ASNQGPNTEAF | 11 | TRBJ1-1 | TRBV7-2
ASSIDINYGYT | 11 | TRBJ1-2 | TRBV19
ASSIDGTGDQPQH | 13 | TRBJ1-5 | TRBV19
ASRSTGTETYGYT | 13 | TRBJ1-2 | TRBV5-1
ASSLDGGPGETQY | 13 | TRBJ2-5 | TRBV5-1
ATSRDLGEQF | 10 | TRBJ2-1 | TRBV15
ASKGNRGGSDTQY | 13 | TRBJ2-3 | TRBV2
ASSIVGQGNPYQPQH | 15 | TRBJ1-5 | TRBV19
ASSQESRGNEQF | 12 | TRBJ2-1 | TRBV4-1
AWSSNGAGDSYNEQF | 15 | TRBJ2-1 | TRBV30
ASSAGTTNQPQH | 12 | TRBJ1-5 | TRBV6-5
ASSLQGNKPQH | 11 | TRBJ1-5 | TRBV6-5
ASAPTGTGGKFQPQH | 15 | TRBJ1-5 | TRBV28
ASSDRGVATNEKLF | 14 | TRBJ1-4 | TRBV6-1
ASRTVSGNTIY | 11 | TRBJ1-3 | TRBV28
ASSYSNWDTNQPQH | 14 | TRBJ1-5 | TRBV6-6
ASSSGTYNEKLF | 12 | TRBJ1-4 | TRBV7-9
ASSRGAKYEQY | 11 | TRBJ2-7 | TRBV5-1
ASSLSDRGGYT | 11 | TRBJ1-2 | TRBV27
ASSIVAGVYEQF | 12 | TRBJ2-1 | TRBV19
ASIQRPNTGELF | 12 | TRBJ2-2 | TRBV6-5
ASRSGAF | 7 | TRBJ1-1 | TRBV27
ASIMSGTASFK | 11 | TRBJ1-3 | TRBV6-5
ASSEFRRRANIQY | 13 | TRBJ2-4 | TRBV10-2
ASTDRSYEQY | 10 | TRBJ2-7 | TRBV3-1/TRBV3-2
ATSDVTGSNIQY | 12 | TRBJ2-4 | TRBV24-1
ASSVTSGKAWETQY | 14 | TRBJ2-5 | TRBV10-1
ASSQELSGVRIQY | 13 | TRBJ2-4 | TRBV4-1
ASTQEGLAGDSDTQY | 15 | TRBJ2-3 | TRBV2
ASSLSLSGNTIY | 12 | TRBJ1-3 | TRBV11-2
ASSASGVFSGYT | 12 | TRBJ1-2 | TRBV11-2
ASSPGTSGGNEQF | 13 | TRBJ2-1 | TRBV6-5